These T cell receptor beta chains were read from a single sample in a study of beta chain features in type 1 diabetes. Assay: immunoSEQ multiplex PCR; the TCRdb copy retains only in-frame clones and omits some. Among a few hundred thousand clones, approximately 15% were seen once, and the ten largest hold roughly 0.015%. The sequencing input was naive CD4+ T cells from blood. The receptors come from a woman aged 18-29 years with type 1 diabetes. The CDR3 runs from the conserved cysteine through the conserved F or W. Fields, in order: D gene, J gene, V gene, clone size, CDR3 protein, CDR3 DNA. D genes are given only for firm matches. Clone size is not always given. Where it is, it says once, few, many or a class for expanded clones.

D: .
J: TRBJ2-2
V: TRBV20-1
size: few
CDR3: CSARGTGELFF
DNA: TGCAGTGCGAGGGGGACCGGGGAGCTGTTTTTT

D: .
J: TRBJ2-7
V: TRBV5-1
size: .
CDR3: CASSLEPRQAYYEQYF
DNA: TGCGCCAGCAGCTTGGAACCGAGACAGGCCTACTACGAGCAGTACTTC

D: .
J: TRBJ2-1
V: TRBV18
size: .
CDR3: CASSLATVYNEQFF
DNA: TGTGCCAGCTCATTGGCGACAGTCTACAATGAGCAGTTCTTC

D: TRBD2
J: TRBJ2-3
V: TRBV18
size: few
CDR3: CASSSGRPPGSVADTQYF
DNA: TGTGCCAGCTCCAGCGGGAGGCCCCCTGGTAGTGTCGCAGATACGCAGTATTTT

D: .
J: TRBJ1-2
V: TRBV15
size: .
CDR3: CATSRDFPGLWGYTF
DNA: TGTGCCACCAGCAGAGATTTCCCGGGACTATGGGGCTACACCTTC

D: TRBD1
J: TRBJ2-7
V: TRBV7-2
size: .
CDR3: CASSTPGQGSYEQYF
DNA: TGTGCCAGCAGCACTCCGGGACAGGGCTCCTACGAGCAGTACTTC

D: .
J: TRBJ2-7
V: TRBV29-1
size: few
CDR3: CSVGGGSERQYF
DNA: TGCAGCGTTGGGGGGGGCTCCGAGCGGCAGTACTTC

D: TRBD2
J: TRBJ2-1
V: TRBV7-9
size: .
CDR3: CASSFRLADNEQFF
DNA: TGTGCCAGCAGCTTTCGACTAGCGGACAATGAGCAGTTCTTC

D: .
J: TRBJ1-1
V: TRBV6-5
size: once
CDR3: CASSSNHRAGATEAFF
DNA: TGTGCCAGCAGTTCCAATCACAGGGCTGGAGCCACTGAAGCTTTCTTT

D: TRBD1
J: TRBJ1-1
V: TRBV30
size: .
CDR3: CAWSEGQGASTEAFF
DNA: TGTGCCTGGAGTGAAGGACAGGGGGCCTCCACTGAAGCTTTCTTT

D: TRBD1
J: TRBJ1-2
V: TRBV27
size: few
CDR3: CASSGTERLPGYTF
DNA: TGTGCCAGCAGCGGGACAGAAAGACTACCGGGCTACACCTTC

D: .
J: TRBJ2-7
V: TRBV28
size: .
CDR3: CASLGDPNYEQYF
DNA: TGTGCCAGCTTGGGAGACCCGAACTACGAGCAGTACTTC

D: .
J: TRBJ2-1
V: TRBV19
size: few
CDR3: CASSIVAQGNNEQFF
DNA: TGTGCCAGTAGTATAGTTGCCCAGGGTAACAATGAGCAGTTCTTC

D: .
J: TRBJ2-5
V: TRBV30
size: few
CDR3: CAWSGVALQETQYF
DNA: TGTGCCTGGAGTGGAGTAGCGCTACAAGAGACCCAGTACTTC

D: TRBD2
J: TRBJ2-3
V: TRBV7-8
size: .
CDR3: CASSPGLAPQPPTDTQYF
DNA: TGTGCCAGCAGCCCTGGACTAGCGCCGCAACCTCCCACAGATACGCAGTATTTT

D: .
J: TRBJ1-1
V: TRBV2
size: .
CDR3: CASTPSKMNTEAFF
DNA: TGTGCCAGCACCCCGTCTAAGATGAACACTGAAGCTTTCTTT

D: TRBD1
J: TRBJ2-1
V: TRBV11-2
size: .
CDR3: CASSLDHRGRPFDEQFF
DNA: TGTGCCAGCAGCTTAGACCATAGGGGGCGCCCCTTCGATGAGCAGTTCTTC

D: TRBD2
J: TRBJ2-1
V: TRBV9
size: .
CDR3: CASSVSGIGLAGAGEQFF
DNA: TGTGCCAGCAGCGTGAGTGGTATCGGGCTAGCGGGAGCGGGGGAGCAGTTCTTC

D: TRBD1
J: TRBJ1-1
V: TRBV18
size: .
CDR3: CASSPSSGGGLIAFF
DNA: TGTGCCAGCTCACCATCTTCAGGGGGCGGTTTGATAGCTTTCTTT

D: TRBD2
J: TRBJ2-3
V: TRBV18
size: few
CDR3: CASFPGLAGATQYF
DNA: TGTGCCAGCTTCCCGGGACTAGCGGGAGCTACGCAGTATTTT

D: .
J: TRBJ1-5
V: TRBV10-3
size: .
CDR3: CAISEVWDIGQPQHF
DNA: TGTGCCATCAGTGAGGTTTGGGACATAGGTCAGCCCCAGCATTTT

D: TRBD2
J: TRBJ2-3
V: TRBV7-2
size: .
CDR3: CASSLSSGTSGQYF
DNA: TGTGCCAGCAGCTTGAGTTCCGGGACTAGCGGGCAGTATTTT

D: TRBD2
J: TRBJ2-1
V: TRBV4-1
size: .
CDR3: CASSQQTSGTYNEQFF
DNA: TGCGCCAGCAGCCAGCAGACTAGCGGAACTTACAATGAGCAGTTCTTC

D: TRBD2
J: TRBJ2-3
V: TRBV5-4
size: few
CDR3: CASSHGTSGFTDTQYF
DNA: TGTGCCAGCAGCCACGGGACTAGCGGATTCACAGATACGCAGTATTTT

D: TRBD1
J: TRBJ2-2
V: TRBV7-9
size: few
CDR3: CASSPRQGVSNTGELFF
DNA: TGTGCCAGCAGCCCCCGACAGGGGGTGAGCAACACCGGGGAGCTGTTTTTT

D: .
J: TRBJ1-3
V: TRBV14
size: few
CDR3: CASSQVSGLSSGNTIYF
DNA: TGTGCCAGCAGCCAAGTGAGCGGTTTGAGCTCTGGAAACACCATATATTTT

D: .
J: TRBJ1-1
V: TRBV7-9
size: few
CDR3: CASSLRMNTEAFF
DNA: TGTGCCAGCAGTTTGAGGATGAACACTGAAGCTTTCTTT

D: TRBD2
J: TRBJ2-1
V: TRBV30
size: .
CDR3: CAWSPGTTNNEQFF
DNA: TGTGCCTGGAGTCCTGGGACTACCAACAATGAGCAGTTCTTC

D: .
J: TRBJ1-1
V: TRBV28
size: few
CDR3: CASSLQLAATEAFF
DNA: TGTGCCAGCAGTTTACAACTCGCCGCGACTGAAGCTTTCTTT

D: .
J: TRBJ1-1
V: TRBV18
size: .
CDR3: CASSPQRGDTEAFF
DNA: TGTGCCAGCTCACCGCAGCGGGGGGACACTGAAGCTTTCTTT

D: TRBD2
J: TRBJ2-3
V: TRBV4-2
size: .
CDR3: CASSQGLAGVEDTQYF
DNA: TGTGCCAGCAGCCAGGGACTAGCGGGAGTAGAAGATACGCAGTATTTT

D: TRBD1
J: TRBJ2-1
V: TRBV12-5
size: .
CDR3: CASGSATWDRSRNEQFF
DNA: TGTGCTAGTGGTTCTGCTACCTGGGACAGGAGCAGGAATGAGCAGTTCTTC

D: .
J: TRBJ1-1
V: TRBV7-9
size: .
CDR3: CASSTNTNTEAFF
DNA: TGTGCCAGCAGCACTAATACGAACACTGAAGCTTTCTTT

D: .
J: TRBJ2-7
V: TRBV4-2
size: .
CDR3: CASSQPELYEQYF
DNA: TGTGCCAGCAGCCAACCCGAGCTCTACGAGCAGTACTTC

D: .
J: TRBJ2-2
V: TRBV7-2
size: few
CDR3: CASSVDGGLTGELFF
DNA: TGTGCCAGCAGCGTTGACGGAGGCCTCACCGGGGAGCTGTTTTTT

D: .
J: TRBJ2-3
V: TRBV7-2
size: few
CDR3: CASSLGFTTDTQYF
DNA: TGTGCCAGCAGCTTGGGCTTTACCACAGATACGCAGTATTTT

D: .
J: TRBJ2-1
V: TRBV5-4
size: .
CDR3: CASSLRLRDEQFF
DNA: TGTGCCAGCAGCTTACGGCTCCGGGATGAGCAGTTCTTC

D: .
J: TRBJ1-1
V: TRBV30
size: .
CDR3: CAWSGTANTEAFF
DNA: TGTGCCTGGAGTGGGACAGCGAACACTGAAGCTTTCTTT

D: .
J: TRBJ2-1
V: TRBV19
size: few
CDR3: CASSIFGGRPYNEQFF
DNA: TGTGCCAGTAGTATCTTCGGGGGTCGACCTTACAATGAGCAGTTCTTC

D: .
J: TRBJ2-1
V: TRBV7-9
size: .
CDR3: CASSLETDIRFF
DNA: TGTGCCAGCAGCTTAGAAACAGACATCCGGTTCTTC

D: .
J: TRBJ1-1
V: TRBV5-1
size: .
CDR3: CASSSTGLNTEAFF
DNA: TGCGCCAGCAGTTCCACGGGGTTAAACACTGAAGCTTTCTTT

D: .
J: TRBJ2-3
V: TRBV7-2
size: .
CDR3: CASSLFASPSTDTQYF
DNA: TGTGCCAGCAGCTTATTTGCGTCACCTAGCACAGATACGCAGTATTTT

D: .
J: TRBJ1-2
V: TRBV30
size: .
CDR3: CAWSIGEVYGYTF
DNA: TGTGCCTGGAGCATAGGGGAGGTCTATGGCTACACCTTC

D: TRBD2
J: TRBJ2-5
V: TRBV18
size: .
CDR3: CASSLNPGTSRAETQYF
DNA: TGTGCCAGCTCACTGAATCCCGGGACTAGTAGGGCAGAGACCCAGTACTTC

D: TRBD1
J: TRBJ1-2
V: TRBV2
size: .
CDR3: CASNRDRSYYGYTF
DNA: TGTGCCAGCAACCGGGACAGATCCTACTATGGCTACACCTTC

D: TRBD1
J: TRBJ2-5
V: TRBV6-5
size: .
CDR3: CASSSDRGTSETQYF
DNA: TGTGCCAGCAGTTCGGACAGGGGAACGTCAGAGACCCAGTACTTC

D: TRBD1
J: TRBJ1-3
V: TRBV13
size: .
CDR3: CASVPTGVRNTIYF
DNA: TGTGCCAGCGTACCCACAGGGGTAAGAAACACCATATATTTT